The 27 T cell receptor beta chains below come from one sample, sequenced in a study of blood T cell repertoires in COVID-19. Assay: immunoSEQ multiplex PCR; the TCRdb copy retains only in-frame clones and omits some. The data contain about 280,000 clones, roughly 85% of them singletons. Source material: PBMCs or T cells enriched from blood (not recorded which). The receptors derive from a man aged 40-55 years who had been exposed to COVID-19.

The chain has TRBV2 and TRBJ1-5; TRBD1 agrees at 11 bases. The CDR3 runs to 18 residues. CDR1 is SNHLY and CDR2 is FYNNEI in the germline V gene. Trimming cost V 1 base and J 2 bases; bases outside gene matches: 7. The CDR3 loop reads CASSEGTGGRRGNQPQHF. For the CDR3, the DNA is TGTGCCAGCAGTGAAGGGACAGGGGGCAGGAGGGGCAATCAGCCCCAGCATTTT.

This clone was counted a few times. V gene TRBV3-1 (or the pseudogene TRBV3-2) combines with J gene TRBJ1-1; D not certain. The CDR3 loop spans 12 amino acids. In germline, CDR1 is LGHDT, CDR2 YNNKEL (reference sequence). V lost 1 base to trimming and J lost 5 bases, with 5 bases between them. The CDR3 sequence is CASSQGGTEAFF. As DNA, the CDR3 is TGTGCCAGCAGCCAAGGAGGTACTGAAGCTTTCTTT.

The chain combines TRBV19 with TRBJ1-4; possibly TRBD1 for D (6 bases). V was trimmed by 5 bases and J by 8 bases, leaving 12 bases between them. CDR3 length: 13 residues. CDR1 is LNHDA and CDR2 is SQIVND in the germline V gene (reference sequence). CDR3 residues: CASSVTDREKLFF. In nucleotides, the CDR3 is TGTGCCAGTAGTGTCACAGACAGGGAAAAACTGTTTTTT.

CDR3 in amino acids: CASSMPVARQPQHF. Here the CDR3 DNA reads TGTGCCAGCAGTATGCCGGTTGCGCGTCAGCCCCAGCATTTT. V is TRBV6-6 and J is TRBJ1-5, with D uncertain. Trimming cost V 5 bases and J 6 bases, with 14 bases left between them. The V gene's germline CDR1 is MNHNY and CDR2 SVGAGI (reference sequence). The CDR3 covers 14 residues.

This sequence joins TRBV7-8 and TRBJ2-7; TRBD1 might be the D (6 bases). V dropped 1 base and J dropped 6 bases, with 16 bases sitting between them. Per germline, CDR1 SGHVS and CDR2 FQNEAQ. The CDR3 loop spans 15 amino acids. The CDR3 protein is CASSLVVIVGGEQYF. The CDR3 bases are TGTGCCAGCAGCTTAGTTGTTATCGTAGGGGGCGAGCAGTACTTC.

The chain couples TRBV5-1 to TRBJ2-1; TRBD2 matches 10 bases. There are 16 residues in the CDR3. Germline CDR1 SGHRS, CDR2 YFSETQ. The V segment lost 0 bases and the J segment 7 bases; nucleotides outside the gene matches: 7. This chain's CDR3 is CASSLDGTSVVNEQFF. CDR3 bases: TGCGCCAGCAGCTTGGATGGGACTAGCGTAGTAAATGAGCAGTTCTTC.

The chain has TRBV6-4 and TRBJ2-2, with D perhaps TRBD2 (6 bases). The CDR3 contains 16 residues. Germline values: CDR1 MRHNA, CDR2 SNTAGT. The V end lost 0 bases, the J end lost 6 bases, and 14 bases lay between the germline ends. The DNA for the CDR3 is TGTGCCAGCAGTGACTCCGGGGGAGTAGGGGCCGGGGAGCTGTTTTTT. Translation: CASSDSGGVGAGELFF.

The genes are TRBV19 and TRBJ1-5; D not certain. There are 13 residues in the CDR3. V lost 1 base and J 11 bases, leaving 12 bases between the germline ends. Germline values: CDR1 LNHDA, CDR2 SQIVND (reference sequence). DNA of the CDR3: TGTGCCAGTAGTATAGGGACCCAAGCGGCCCAGCATTTT. Translation gives CASSIGTQAAQHF.

The chain has TRBV18 and TRBJ2-5, with 13 nucleotides matching TRBD2. Trimming at V came to 3 bases and at J to 3 bases, leaving 4 bases not matched to a gene. The CDR3 has 16 residues. Germline V gene sequence: CDR1 KGHSH, CDR2 LQKENI. The CDR3 here is CASSPGTSGIKETQYF. As DNA, the CDR3 is TGTGCCAGCTCACCCGGGACTAGCGGGATTAAAGAGACCCAGTACTTC.

This rearrangement joins TRBV12-5 to TRBJ2-1, with TRBD2 matching over 8 bases. The V gene end was trimmed by 1 base and the J gene end by 7 bases; junction bases not matched to a gene: 27. The CDR3 has 22 residues. Germline V gives CDR1 LGHNT, CDR2 FRNRAP. CDR3 sequence: CASGLEARPPRTSRVVGNEQFF. CDR3 bases: TGTGCTAGTGGTTTGGAAGCCCGCCCACCAAGGACTAGCCGTGTCGTCGGGAATGAGCAGTTCTTC.

V gene TRBV2 combines with J gene TRBJ2-7; 9 positions agree with TRBD1. Looked up from germline, CDR1 is SNHLY and CDR2 is FYNNEI. The junction had 17 bases not matched to a gene; V was cut back by 5 bases and J by 6 bases. The CDR3 spans 17 residues. CDR3 residues: CASSLNPTGTGNSEQYF. The CDR3 region has the DNA TGTGCCAGCAGTTTAAACCCGACCGGGACAGGGAATAGCGAGCAGTACTTC.

This chain uses TRBV7-9 with TRBJ2-3; D not resolved. Trimming took off 1 base at V and 6 bases at J, with 14 bases between the two ends. There are 15 residues in the CDR3. Germline-derived CDR1 and CDR2 are SEHNR and FQNEAQ (reference sequence). CDR3 bases: TGTGCCAGCAGCTTAGGGGCCGGAACAGTGGATACGCAGTATTTT. This translates into CASSLGAGTVDTQYF.

The chain combines TRBV12-5 with TRBJ2-7; 9 nucleotides line up with TRBD1. Trimming took 8 bases from V and 3 from J; bases not matched to a gene: 8. The CDR3 spans 14 residues. The V gene's germline CDR1 is LGHNT and CDR2 FRNRAP. In nucleotides, the CDR3 is TGTGCTAGTCAAAGGGGACAGGGACACTACGAGCAGTACTTC. This codes for CASQRGQGHYEQYF.

The V and J genes are TRBV11-2 and TRBJ2-5; D call uncertain. Germline V lookup: CDR1 SGHAT, CDR2 FQNNGV. The V end lost 3 bases, the J end lost 1 base, and 9 bases lay between the germline ends. This CDR3 comprises 14 residues. The chain's CDR3 is CASSLGVGQETQYF. The CDR3 DNA is TGTGCCAGCAGCTTGGGCGTAGGCCAAGAGACCCAGTACTTC.

Turning to this clone: Other DNA sequences of this sample code for an identical CDR3. The chain links TRBV3-1 (or the pseudogene TRBV3-2) to TRBJ1-1, with 7 bases fitting TRBD1. The CDR3 length is 14 residues. Germline-derived CDR1 and CDR2 are LGHDT and YNNKEL (reference sequence). The V and J ends lost 3 bases and 1 base, in that order; junction bases with no gene match: 2. CDR3: CASSQTGQNTEAFF. CDR3 nucleotide sequence: TGTGCCAGCAGCCAGACAGGGCAGAACACTGAAGCTTTCTTT.

The chain recombines TRBV14 with TRBJ1-3; D not resolved. Germline V gives CDR1 SGHDN, CDR2 FVKESK. Trimming pared 1 base from V and 0 bases from J, leaving 4 bases between. This CDR3 has 14 amino acids. CDR3 amino acids: CASSQASSGNTIYF. The CDR3 nucleotides are TGTGCCAGCAGCCAAGCCTCCTCTGGAAACACCATATATTTT. Combining the CDR3 with reference TRBV14 and TRBJ1-3 gives the whole variable domain EAGVTQFPSHSVIEKGQTVTLRCDPISGHDNLYWYRRVMGKEIKFLLHFVKESKQDESGMPNNRFLAERTGGTYSTLKVQPAELEDSGVYFCASSQASSGNTIYFGEGSWLTVV.

This chain uses TRBV5-6 with TRBJ1-2; 8 nucleotides agree with TRBD1. This CDR3 is 15 amino acids long. The V segment lost 4 bases and the J segment 4 bases; nucleotides outside the gene matches: 9. CDR1 is SGHDT, CDR2 YYEEEE, per germline. Here the CDR3 reads CASSTTGQGTYGYTF. In DNA form, the CDR3 reads TGTGCCAGCAGCACAACCGGACAGGGCACCTATGGCTACACCTTC. Filled out from reference TRBV5-6 and TRBJ1-2, the complete variable domain reads DAGVTQSPTHLIKTRGQQVTLRCSPKSGHDTVSWYQQALGQGPQFIFQYYEEEERQRGNFPDRFSGHQFPNYSSELNVNALLLGDSALYLCASSTTGQGTYGYTFGSGTRLTVV.

The chain recombines TRBV6-5 with TRBJ2-1, with 9 bases aligning to TRBD2. The V gene's germline CDR1 is MNHEY and CDR2 SVGAGI. Germline trimming cut 4 bases from V and 2 bases from J; bases unmatched to any gene: 0. The CDR3 is made up of 14 amino acids. In DNA, the CDR3 is TGTGCCAGCAGTTCTAGCGGGACCTACAATGAGCAGTTCTTC. Its protein is CASSSSGTYNEQFF.

Written as DNA, the CDR3 is TGTGCCAGCACCGACAGCGTCCCCGGGGAGCTGTTTTTT. Its protein product is CASTDSVPGELFF. The chain has TRBV12-3 or TRBV12-4 and TRBJ2-2; D perhaps matches TRBD1 (5 bases). V was shortened by 7 bases and J by 6 bases, with 12 bases between the two germline ends. CDR3 length equals 13 residues.

This chain uses TRBV12-5 with TRBJ2-1; TRBD2 aligns across 7 bases. This CDR3 has 15 residues. Germline V gene data show CDR1 as LGHNT and CDR2 as FRNRAP. The trim removed 8 bases at V and 1 base at J, leaving 8 bases unmatched. The CDR3 coding sequence is TGTGCTAGTCGGGTAGCGGGTGGGTCCTACAATGAGCAGTTCTTC. Translation: CASRVAGGSYNEQFF. Filled out from reference TRBV12-5 and TRBJ2-1, the complete variable domain reads DARVTQTPRHKVTEMGQEVTMRCQPILGHNTVFWYRQTMMQGLELLAYFRNRAPLDDSGMPKDRFSAEMPDATLATLKIQPSEPRDSAVYFCASRVAGGSYNEQFFGPGTRLTVL.

The chain recombines TRBV3-1 (or the pseudogene TRBV3-2) with TRBJ2-7; TRBD2 matches at 12 bases. The V gene end was trimmed by 2 bases and the J gene end by 1 base; junction bases not matched to a gene: 0. Germline CDR1 LGHDT, CDR2 YNNKEL (reference sequence). The CDR3 is 15 amino acids. The CDR3 bases are TGTGCCAGCAGCCAAACTAGCGGGAGGTCCTACGAGCAGTACTTC. Translation gives CASSQTSGRSYEQYF.

V gene TRBV7-9 combines with J gene TRBJ1-1; D is unclear. CDR1 and CDR2 from the germline V gene are SEHNR and FQNEAQ (reference sequence). V was trimmed by 4 bases and J by 5 bases, leaving 8 bases between them. The CDR3 loop spans 12 amino acids. The CDR3 is CASSSYQTEAFF. The CDR3 bases are TGTGCCAGCAGCTCATACCAGACTGAAGCTTTCTTT.

The chain recombines TRBV19 with TRBJ1-4; D may be TRBD1 (6 bases). V gave up 1 base and J gave up 7 bases, with 16 bases separating them. CDR3 size: 16 residues. Looked up from germline, CDR1 is LNHDA and CDR2 is SQIVND (reference sequence). The chain's CDR3 is CASSIAFGQRGEKLFF. The CDR3, as DNA: TGTGCCAGTAGTATAGCGTTTGGACAGCGGGGTGAAAAACTGTTTTTT.

The chain employs TRBV3-1 (or the pseudogene TRBV3-2) and TRBJ2-7; TRBD2 matches at 12 bases. Unmatched junction bases numbered 2, after V lost 4 bases and J lost 4 bases. This CDR3 is 14 amino acids long. Germline-derived CDR1 and CDR2 are LGHDT and YNNKEL (reference sequence). The CDR3 DNA sequence: TGTGCCAGCAGCCTACTAGCGGGAGGTTACGAGCAGTACTTC. This codes for CASSLLAGGYEQYF.

This chain joins TRBV30 and TRBJ1-5, with D unclear. The CDR3 extends over 14 amino acids. Germline V gene sequence: CDR1 GTSNPN, CDR2 SVGIG (reference sequence). V was clipped by 5 bases and J by 5 bases, with 16 bases between them. The CDR3 DNA reads as TGTGCCTGGGGCCATAGCGGAAAAGATCAGCCCCAGCATTTT. Residues: CAWGHSGKDQPQHF.

For the CDR3, the DNA is TGTGCCAGCAGTCCAAAGGGTGCGGACAGGGGATCGAGTGAGCAGTTCTTC. It specifies CASSPKGADRGSSEQFF. The chain joins TRBV6-6 to TRBJ2-1; 9 bases fit TRBD1. J lost 9 bases, V lost 5 bases, and 17 bases had no gene match. Germline V gives CDR1 MNHNY, CDR2 SVGAGI (reference sequence). This CDR3 is built from 17 residues.

The V gene is TRBV5-5, the J gene TRBJ2-7; 9 bases align to TRBD1. CDR3 length: 18 residues. Germline V gene lookup returns CDR1 SGHKS and CDR2 YYEKEE (reference sequence). V was pared by 4 bases and J by 5 bases, with 19 bases of the junction left unmatched. CDR3 protein: CASSRKGTRQGEEHEQYF. Written as DNA, the CDR3 is TGTGCCAGCAGCCGTAAAGGGACCCGACAGGGGGAGGAACACGAGCAGTACTTC. The full variable domain, rest sourced from reference TRBV5-5 and TRBJ2-7, is DAGVTQSPTHLIKTRGQQVTLRCSPISGHKSVSWYQQVLGQGPQFIFQYYEKEERGRGNFPDRFSARQFPNYSSELNVNALLLGDSALYLCASSRKGTRQGEEHEQYFGPGTRLTVT.